The 30 T cell receptor beta chains presented below share a single source sample, sequenced in a study of shared clonotypes between healthy human individuals. Generated by immunoSEQ multiplex PCR, the TCRdb table keeps only in-frame clones and is missing some. In the table there are around 2,000,000 clones, about 93% of which are singletons. Naive CD8 populations comprised CD45RO-negative cells positively selected for CCR7, excluding terminally differentiated effector memory CD45RA+ cells. Sequenced input: naive CD8+ T cells from PBMCs. These receptors originate from a man aged 18 to 29 in good health. Some clones in this sample may be carry-over from other donors' samples.

The chain couples TRBV21-1 to TRBJ1-5. TRBV21-1 is a documented pseudogene. The CDR3 is made up of 16 amino acids. This CDR3 reads CASSKGGGGPTRAQHF. DNA of the CDR3: TGTGCCAGCAGCAAAGGAGGTGGGGGACCTACCAGAGCCCAGCATTTT.

The chain couples TRBV7-2 to TRBJ1-1; perhaps TRBD1 as D (5 bases). V was clipped by 10 bases and J by 1 base, with 25 bases between them. CDR3 length equals 17 residues. The germline V gene has CDR1 SGHTA and CDR2 FQGNSA. The chain's CDR3 is CATRKSTTVGKNTEAFF. The CDR3 DNA reads as TGTGCCACCCGAAAATCGACGACAGTGGGGAAGAACACTGAAGCTTTCTTT.

The rearrangement joins TRBV5-1 to TRBJ2-3; 8 positions agree with TRBD2. The CDR3 covers 17 residues. Trimming cost V 3 bases and J 5 bases; bases outside gene matches: 14. CDR1 is SGHRS, CDR2 YFSETQ, per germline. The CDR3 loop is CASSSWGSGRIIDTQYF. The CDR3 nucleotides read TGCGCCAGCAGCTCCTGGGGCAGCGGGAGAATAATAGATACGCAGTATTTT.

This chain joins TRBV29-1 and TRBJ1-1, with D perhaps TRBD1 (6 bases). V was cut by 3 bases and J by 1 base, with 15 bases left in between. CDR1 SQVTM and CDR2 ANQGSEA come from the germline V gene. The CDR3 runs 15 residues. The CDR3 DNA is TGCAGCGTTGAGGGGACATCGGGGAGGAACACTGAAGCTTTCTTT. Amino acids: CSVEGTSGRNTEAFF.

The chain joins TRBV27 to TRBJ1-5; 9 nucleotides line up with TRBD1. The CDR3 sequence is 17 residues long. The V and J ends lost 4 bases and 3 bases, in that order; junction bases with no gene match: 10. CDR1 MNHEY and CDR2 SMNVEV come from the germline V gene (reference sequence). The CDR3 DNA reads as TGTGCCAGCAGTTCACCGGGACAGGGATTGAACAATCAGCCCCAGCATTTT. Translating it yields CASSSPGQGLNNQPQHF.

With regard to this clone: This CDR3 is also generated by other DNA sequences in the sample. V usage is TRBV11-2 and J usage is TRBJ2-7; 7 bases are a match to TRBD1. This CDR3 contains 13 residues. The germline gives CDR1 SGHAT, CDR2 FQNNGV. The trim removed 3 bases at V and 7 bases at J, leaving 6 bases unmatched. DNA for the CDR3: TGTGCCAGCAGCTTGGCCAGGGGGTATGAGCAGTACTTC. Protein: CASSLARGYEQYF.

The J gene is TRBJ2-7, the V gene TRBV5-1, with 7 bases lining up with TRBD1. CDR1 is SGHRS, CDR2 YFSETQ, per germline. V trimming: 4 bases; J trimming: 2 bases; junction bases outside the gene matches: 9. The CDR3 has 15 amino acids. The CDR3 sequence is CASSPWDRRTYEQYF. CDR3 bases: TGCGCCAGCAGCCCCTGGGACAGAAGAACCTACGAGCAGTACTTC.

Regarding this clone: Other DNA sequences of this sample code for an identical CDR3. This rearrangement joins TRBV9 to TRBJ2-7; TRBD1 aligns across 10 bases. The CDR3 contains 14 residues. J lost 5 bases, V lost 1 base, and 3 bases had no gene match. Germline assignment: CDR1 SGDLS and CDR2 YYNGEE. The CDR3 protein is CASSVRDRGHEQYF. In DNA form, the CDR3 reads TGTGCCAGCAGCGTACGGGACAGGGGCCACGAGCAGTACTTC.

This clone was observed once. This chain joins TRBV5-1 and TRBJ2-1; 7 positions match TRBD1. Germline-derived CDR1 and CDR2 are SGHRS and YFSETQ. The CDR3 contains 16 residues. Unmatched junction bases numbered 7, after V lost 4 bases and J lost 0 bases. CDR3 coding DNA: TGCGCCAGCAGCCTCGAGGGGGCTAACTCCTACAATGAGCAGTTCTTC. Protein product: CASSLEGANSYNEQFF.

V usage is TRBV4-1 and J usage is TRBJ2-7, with D tentatively TRBD1 or TRBD2 (5 bases each). CDR3 length: 13 residues. V shed 4 bases and J shed 5 bases, with 12 bases lying between them. The germline gives CDR1 MGHRA, CDR2 YSYEKL. The CDR3 loop reads CASSPNTGHEQYF. For the CDR3, the DNA is TGCGCCAGCAGCCCAAATACGGGGCACGAGCAGTACTTC.

This chain joins TRBV7-3 and TRBJ2-7, with 7 bases matching TRBD2. The CDR3 contains 17 residues. V lost 5 bases, J lost 1 base, and 14 bases stayed unmatched. From germline, CDR1 is SGHTA and CDR2 FQGTGA. The CDR3 reads CASSLVGFKRGSYEQYF. The CDR3, as DNA: TGTGCCAGCAGCCTCGTAGGGTTCAAGCGGGGTTCCTACGAGCAGTACTTC.

In DNA form, the CDR3 reads TGCAGCGTTGCGGACAGGGAAGCTTACGAGCAGTACTTC. Protein product: CSVADREAYEQYF. V and J are TRBV29-1 and TRBJ2-7, with 8 bases aligning to TRBD1. The V and J ends lost 4 bases and 4 bases, in that order; junction bases with no gene match: 6. Germline assignment: CDR1 SQVTM and CDR2 ANQGSEA. The CDR3 is 13 amino acids.

This clone was seen just once. The chain uses TRBV27 and TRBJ2-2; TRBD2 matches at 12 bases. CDR3 size: 16 residues. V trimming: 4 bases; J trimming: 7 bases; junction bases outside the gene matches: 7. The germline V gene encodes CDR1 MNHEY and CDR2 SMNVEV (reference sequence). In nucleotides, the CDR3 is TGTGCCAGCAGTTCCCGGCTAGCGGGAGGGTACGGGGAGCTGTTTTTT. This translates into CASSSRLAGGYGELFF.

The CDR3 DNA follows: TGTGCCAGCAGCTTTGAAGGGGGCTACGAGCAGTACTTC. It translates to CASSFEGGYEQYF. The rearrangement uses TRBV5-6 and TRBJ2-7; perhaps TRBD1 as D (6 bases). Between the trimmed V and J ends, which lost 2 bases and 3 bases, there was a span of 9 bases. Germline V gene lookup returns CDR1 SGHDT and CDR2 YYEEEE. The CDR3 has 13 residues.

The chain is built from TRBV10-3 and TRBJ2-7, with unresolved D. Germline CDR1 is ENHRY and CDR2 is SYGVKD. The CDR3 has 14 amino acids. The V gene lost 8 bases and the J gene lost 0 bases, with 14 bases spanning the gap. DNA of the CDR3: TGTGCCATCCCCAGTCGTGGGCCCTCCTACGAGCAGTACTTC. Translated, it gives CAIPSRGPSYEQYF.

This chain uses TRBV6-5 with TRBJ2-1, with D perhaps given as TRBD1 or TRBD2 (5 bases each). CDR1 MNHEY and CDR2 SVGAGI come from the germline V gene. The CDR3 totals 15 residues. Trimming shortened V by 7 bases and J by 0 bases, and 13 bases separated the two germline ends. CDR3: CASKRGPSSYNEQFF. CDR3 in DNA: TGTGCCAGCAAGAGGGGACCTAGCTCCTACAATGAGCAGTTCTTC.

This sequence joins TRBV7-6 and TRBJ1-1; D is uncertain. V lost 6 bases to trimming and J lost 5 bases, with 13 bases between them. This CDR3 is 13 amino acids long. CDR1 is SGHVS and CDR2 is FNYEAQ in the germline V gene. CDR3 DNA sequence: TGTGCCAGCAGTTTGTGGGTAGGGACTGAAGCTTTCTTT. Amino acids: CASSLWVGTEAFF.

The genes are TRBV7-9 and TRBJ1-4, with D tentatively TRBD1 (5 bases). The CDR3 covers 16 residues. V dropped 3 bases and J dropped 3 bases, with 14 bases sitting between them. The V gene's germline CDR1 is SEHNR and CDR2 FQNEAQ (reference sequence). The chain's CDR3 is CASSFFVGASNEKLFF. The CDR3 coding sequence is TGTGCCAGCAGCTTCTTTGTCGGGGCCTCTAATGAAAAACTGTTTTTT.

The chain has TRBV28 and TRBJ2-5; 7 bases match TRBD1. Germline CDR1 is MDHEN and CDR2 is SYDVKM. The CDR3 spans 14 residues. Germline trimming cut 6 bases from V and 5 bases from J; bases unmatched to any gene: 9. The CDR3 DNA reads TGTGCCAGCAGGCCGACAGGGTTCGAGGAGACCCAGTACTTC. It codes for CASRPTGFEETQYF.

The CDR3: CASSRVRGKLTLPDTQYF. The CDR3, as DNA: TGTGCCAGCAGTCGGGTTCGGGGGAAACTCACCCTACCAGATACGCAGTATTTT. The genes are TRBV6-4 and TRBJ2-3, with D possibly being TRBD2 (6 bases). This CDR3 contains 18 residues. With 5 bases removed from V and 4 bases from J, the gap between germline ends came to 25 bases. The germline V gene encodes CDR1 MRHNA and CDR2 SNTAGT.

This chain joins TRBV7-9 and TRBJ1-5; 7 positions agree with TRBD1. CDR3 length: 15 amino acids. The junction had 6 bases not matched to a gene; V was cut back by 4 bases and J by 3 bases. Germline V gives CDR1 SEHNR, CDR2 FQNEAQ (reference sequence). DNA for the CDR3: TGTGCCAGCAGCTCCCGGGACAGCAACAATCAGCCCCAGCATTTT. Translation: CASSSRDSNNQPQHF.

A single count supports this clone. The V gene is TRBV7-9, the J gene TRBJ2-7, with TRBD2 matching over 9 bases. Germline CDR1 reads SEHNR; CDR2 reads FQNEAQ (reference sequence). V was clipped by 5 bases and J by 4 bases; unmatched bases: 9. CDR3 length equals 15 residues. CDR3 coding DNA: TGTGCCAGCAGCCGGGGAGCGGGAGGCTCATACGAGCAGTACTTC. It specifies CASSRGAGGSYEQYF.

This clone is a singleton in its sample. V usage is TRBV29-1 and J usage is TRBJ2-2; no reliable D call. Trimming shortened V by 1 base and J by 8 bases, and 8 bases separated the two germline ends. Germline V gene lookup returns CDR1 SQVTM and CDR2 ANQGSEA. The CDR3 contains 12 residues. DNA for the CDR3: TGCAGCGTTGAAGGTGATAGAGGGGAGCTGTTTTTT. This encodes CSVEGDRGELFF.

The V call is TRBV5-4, the J call TRBJ2-7; no reliable D call. Trimming cost V 0 bases and J 5 bases, with 15 bases left between them. Germline lookup yields CDR1 SGHNT and CDR2 YYREEE (reference sequence). This CDR3 region has 15 residues. The CDR3 sequence: CASSLGVSLFDEQYF. The CDR3 nucleotides are TGTGCCAGCAGCTTGGGAGTCAGCCTCTTCGACGAGCAGTACTTC. The full variable domain, completed using reference TRBV5-4 and TRBJ2-7, is ETGVTQSPTHLIKTRGQQVTLRCSSQSGHNTVSWYQQALGQGPQFIFQYYREEENGRGNFPPRFSGLQFPNYSSELNVNALELDDSALYLCASSLGVSLFDEQYFGPGTRLTVT.

This sequence joins TRBV6-1 and TRBJ2-7; D is perhaps TRBD1 or TRBD2 (5 bases each). The V and J ends lost 6 bases and 4 bases respectively, with 19 bases between them. The CDR3 runs 15 residues. CDR1 and CDR2 from the germline V gene are MNHNS and SASEGT. The CDR3 here is CASRSPLGVRYEQYF. In DNA form, the CDR3 reads TGTGCCAGCAGAAGTCCACTAGGGGTGAGGTACGAGCAGTACTTC.

CDR3 amino acids: CASSFGGWQETQYF. The DNA for the CDR3 is TGTGCCAGCAGTTTTGGGGGATGGCAAGAGACCCAGTACTTC. This chain links TRBV28 with TRBJ2-5; TRBD1 or TRBD2 may be the D gene (5 bases each). V shed 3 bases and J shed 2 bases, with 10 bases lying between them. The germline V gene encodes CDR1 MDHEN and CDR2 SYDVKM. The CDR3 is 14 residues long.

The rearrangement joins TRBV6-5 to TRBJ2-7; a possible D gene is TRBD2 (6 bases). Germline CDR1 MNHEY, CDR2 SVGAGI. The CDR3 sequence is 13 residues long. The V end lost 6 bases, the J end lost 6 bases, and 15 bases lay between the germline ends. The CDR3 DNA follows: TGTGCCAGCAGCACTAGCCCCACTGGCGAGCAGTACTTC. Translated: CASSTSPTGEQYF.

The sample holds one count of this clone. The V gene is TRBV5-1, the J gene TRBJ2-7, with a tentative D call TRBD1 (5 bases). Germline V gives CDR1 SGHRS, CDR2 YFSETQ. Deletions cut 5 bases from V and 3 bases from J, with 15 bases between. The CDR3 totals 14 residues. CDR3 sequence reads: CASREDEGHYEQYF. As DNA, the CDR3 is TGCGCCAGCAGAGAGGACGAAGGACACTACGAGCAGTACTTC.

A single count supports this clone. The chain carries TRBV9 and TRBJ1-2; TRBD1 matches 7 bases. The germline CDR1 and CDR2 sequences are SGDLS and YYNGEE. The length of the CDR3 is 14 residues. The V segment lost 4 bases and the J segment 4 bases; nucleotides outside the gene matches: 7. The CDR3 spells CASSTRGPPYGYTF. The CDR3 coding sequence is TGTGCCAGCAGCACAAGGGGGCCCCCCTATGGCTACACCTTC.

The chain links TRBV27 to TRBJ2-3; D is perhaps TRBD2 (5 bases). CDR3 length: 15 residues. The V end lost 0 bases, the J end lost 5 bases, and 12 bases lay between the germline ends. The germline V gene encodes CDR1 MNHEY and CDR2 SMNVEV (reference sequence). This chain's CDR3 is CASSLSPVEVDTQYF. The CDR3 bases are TGTGCCAGCAGTTTATCACCAGTGGAGGTAGATACGCAGTATTTT.